The next 23 T cell receptor beta chains were all read from a single sample in a study of human T cells and chemical hapten exposure. Time point indicated: pre-sensitization, week 0. The treatment denotes: therapeutic diphenylcyclopropenone sensitization with weekly scalp DPC. TCRdb called the RACE reads again in MiXCR, with one record for every CDR3 protein. This table has 280,000 or so distinct CDR3 sequences, around 7.3% appearing once. Source: whole blood, taken in connection with sensitization to the hapten diphenylcyclopropenone (DPC). The receptors stem from a man aged 18 to 30 with alopecia areata. Some clones in this sample may be carry-over from other donors' samples.

This chain uses TRBV20-1 with TRBJ2-5, with 11 bases that match TRBD2. The CDR3 covers 14 residues. V lost 6 bases, J lost 5 bases, and 8 bases stayed unmatched. The germline gives CDR1 DFQATT, CDR2 SNEGSKA (reference sequence). CDR3 amino acids: CSAATSGGYETQYF. For the CDR3, the DNA is TGCAGTGCGGCTACTAGCGGGGGATATGAGACCCAGTACTTC.

The chain links TRBV6-1 to TRBJ2-1, with TRBD1 matching over 9 bases. In germline, CDR1 is MNHNS, CDR2 SASEGT. The junction had 10 bases not matched to a gene; V was cut back by 4 bases and J by 6 bases. The CDR3 loop spans 16 amino acids. CDR3 sequence: CASSATGGAWFNEQFF. CDR3 bases: TGTGCCAGCAGTGCCACAGGGGGCGCCTGGTTCAATGAGCAGTTCTTC.

In this sample, this clonotype turned up a few times. The rearrangement uses TRBV12-3 or TRBV12-4 and TRBJ2-5; a possible D gene is TRBD2 (5 bases). Trimming stripped 7 bases from V and 4 bases from J, with 13 bases between. There are 13 residues in the CDR3. CDR3 residues: CASTGDRGETQYF. The CDR3 coding sequence is TGTGCCAGCACCGGGGATCGCGGAGAGACCCAGTACTTC.

The chain has TRBV25-1 and TRBJ1-1, with D maybe TRBD1 (6 bases). V was clipped by 7 bases and J by 10 bases, with 13 bases between them. Looked up from germline, CDR1 is MGHDK and CDR2 is SYGVNS. The CDR3 consists of 11 residues. CDR3 region: CASNQGGRAFF. The CDR3 region has the DNA TGTGCCAGCAATCAAGGGGGTAGAGCTTTCTTT.

This clonotype has only a few counts. The chain recombines TRBV29-1 with TRBJ2-1; TRBD2 might be the D (5 bases). V lost 3 bases to trimming and J lost 5 bases, with 14 bases between them. Germline V CDR1 and CDR2: SQVTM, ANQGSEA. The length of the CDR3 is 14 residues. The CDR3 reads CSVEDREDHNEQFF. CDR3 sequence (DNA): TGCAGCGTTGAGGACCGGGAAGATCACAATGAGCAGTTCTTC.

The rearrangement links TRBV6-2 or TRBV6-3 to TRBJ1-1; tentative D call: TRBD1 (5 bases). The V gene lost 4 bases and the J gene lost 5 bases, with 14 bases spanning the gap. Germline V gives CDR1 MNHEY, CDR2 SVGEGT. The CDR3 extends over 14 amino acids. The CDR3 sequence: CASSFSWGGTEAFF. The CDR3 DNA is TGTGCCAGCAGTTTCTCGTGGGGGGGAACTGAAGCTTTCTTT.

This clonotype has just a few counts. The chain couples TRBV7-3 to TRBJ1-6; 9 bases agree with TRBD1. CDR1 is SGHTA and CDR2 is FQGTGA in the germline V gene. V was pared by 4 bases and J by 8 bases, with 9 bases of the junction left unmatched. The CDR3 is made up of 16 amino acids. This chain's CDR3 is CASSSNPTGGDSPLHF. The CDR3 nucleotides are TGTGCCAGCAGCTCCAACCCAACAGGGGGCGATTCACCCCTCCACTTT.

This clonotype has a count of ten or more. The J gene is TRBJ1-2, the V gene TRBV9; D call uncertain. Germline CDR1 and CDR2: SGDLS and YYNGEE. This CDR3 is built from 15 residues. Trimming shortened V by 0 bases and J by 4 bases, and 13 bases separated the two germline ends. CDR3 sequence (DNA): TGTGCCAGCAGCGTAGAATGGGATATGCCCTATGGCTACACCTTC. Amino acids: CASSVEWDMPYGYTF. Supplemented by reference TRBV9 and TRBJ1-2, the full variable domain reads DSGVTQTPKHLITATGQRVTLRCSPRSGDLSVYWYQQSLDQGLQFLIQYYNGEERAKGNILERFSAQQFPDLHSELNLSSLELGDSALYFCASSVEWDMPYGYTFGSGTRLTVV.

This clonotype turned up a few times. CDR3 region: CASSYTGLAGAPQETQYF. As DNA, the CDR3 is TGTGCCAGCAGTTACACCGGACTAGCGGGGGCCCCTCAAGAGACCCAGTACTTC. The chain employs TRBV6-5 and TRBJ2-5; the match to TRBD2 covers 13 bases. The length of the CDR3 is 18 residues. Germline CDR1 is MNHEY and CDR2 is SVGAGI. J gave up 2 bases and V 2 bases, and 8 bases lay outside the gene matches.

This clonotype was found a few times. This chain uses TRBV20-1 with TRBJ1-1; D not certain. V lost 4 bases to trimming and J lost 0 bases, with 6 bases between them. In germline, CDR1 is DFQATT, CDR2 SNEGSKA (reference sequence). This CDR3 comprises 12 residues. CDR3 amino acids: CSAIGMNTEAFF. CDR3 nucleotide sequence: TGCAGTGCTATCGGGATGAACACTGAAGCTTTCTTT.

This clonotype was observed a few times. This sequence joins TRBV24-1 and TRBJ2-3; possibly TRBD1 for D (5 bases). This CDR3 spans 15 amino acids. The V gene lost 3 bases and the J gene lost 2 bases, with 11 bases spanning the gap. Germline V gene sequence: CDR1 KGHDR, CDR2 SFDVKD. Here the CDR3 DNA reads TGTGCCACCAGTGATCCCGGACAAAACACAGATACGCAGTATTTT. This sequence encodes CATSDPGQNTDTQYF.

This clonotype was counted only a few times. This sequence joins TRBV7-9 and TRBJ1-2; no definite D call. The CDR3 covers 15 residues. Trimming removed 0 bases from V and 5 bases from J, with 13 bases in between. Germline loops: CDR1 SEHNR, CDR2 FQNEAQ (reference sequence). CDR3: CASSLAGISIYGYTF. CDR3 bases: TGTGCCAGCAGCTTAGCCGGAATTAGCATTTATGGCTACACCTTC.

This clonotype was counted at least ten times. The V call is TRBV2, the J call TRBJ1-2; 7 bases fit TRBD1. This CDR3 spans 14 amino acids. Looked up from germline, CDR1 is SNHLY and CDR2 is FYNNEI. Unmatched junction bases numbered 7, after V lost 6 bases and J lost 3 bases. CDR3 sequence reads: CASRGDRADYGYTF. For the CDR3, the DNA is TGTGCCAGCAGGGGAGACAGGGCCGACTATGGCTACACCTTC.

In its sample, this clonotype was seen many times. The V call is TRBV28, the J call TRBJ2-3, with 8 bases identical to TRBD1. Germline CDR1 MDHEN, CDR2 SYDVKM. The length of the CDR3 is 15 residues. J gave up 3 bases and V 5 bases, and 7 bases lay outside the gene matches. The CDR3 bases are TGTGCCAGCAGTCCACCGTGGACAGGGACAGATACGCAGTATTTT. Translating it yields CASSPPWTGTDTQYF.

This clonotype has ten or more counts. V and J are TRBV6-5 and TRBJ2-7; D is possibly TRBD2 (5 bases). The V gene lost 3 bases and the J gene lost 3 bases, with 9 bases spanning the gap. Germline assignment: CDR1 MNHEY and CDR2 SVGAGI. The CDR3 length is 13 residues. The CDR3 here is CASSYRRGYEQYV. The CDR3 region has the DNA TGTGCCAGCAGTTATCGACGGGGCTACGAGCAGTACGTC.

This clonotype was observed many times. V and J are TRBV29-1 and TRBJ1-1, with 7 nucleotides matching TRBD1. Germline V lookup: CDR1 SQVTM, CDR2 ANQGSEA. The CDR3 is made up of 13 amino acids. The V segment lost 8 bases and the J segment 3 bases; nucleotides outside the gene matches: 9. The CDR3 here is CSTRGQRYTEAFF. DNA of the CDR3: TGCAGCACTAGGGGACAGCGCTACACTGAAGCTTTCTTT.

This clonotype has a handful of counts. V and J are TRBV5-4 and TRBJ2-3; perhaps TRBD2 as D (5 bases). Germline V gene lookup returns CDR1 SGHNT and CDR2 YYREEE (reference sequence). The CDR3 covers 13 residues. The V gene lost 0 bases and the J gene lost 6 bases, with 8 bases spanning the gap. CDR3 sequence reads: CASSLDGEDTQYF. For the CDR3, the DNA is TGTGCCAGCAGCTTGGATGGGGAGGATACGCAGTATTTT.

The J gene is TRBJ2-4, the V gene TRBV4-1; D not resolved. Germline assignment: CDR1 MGHRA and CDR2 YSYEKL. V was shortened by 2 bases and J by 8 bases, with 10 bases between the two germline ends. The CDR3 contains 13 residues. CDR3 in amino acids: CASSQTTGDIQYF. The CDR3 nucleotides are TGCGCCAGCAGCCAAACTACTGGGGACATTCAGTACTTC.

This clonotype turned up a few times. This rearrangement joins TRBV2 to TRBJ2-6; 9 positions agree with TRBD1. Germline V gene lookup returns CDR1 SNHLY and CDR2 FYNNEI. This CDR3 has 17 residues. V was pared by 8 bases and J by 0 bases, with 8 bases of the junction left unmatched. The CDR3 nucleotides are TGTGCCAGCGGTGGGACAGGGCTCTACTCTGGGGCCAACGTCCTGACTTTC. Its protein product is CASGGTGLYSGANVLTF.

The gene calls are TRBV27 and TRBJ1-1; 9 nucleotides agree with TRBD1. CDR1 is MNHEY and CDR2 is SMNVEV in the germline V gene (reference sequence). The CDR3 runs 17 residues. The V segment lost 4 bases and the J segment 9 bases; nucleotides outside the gene matches: 18. The CDR3 DNA follows: TGTGCCAGCAGTTCTATGCCTCTTCGGGACAGGGCTACTAAAGCTTTCTTT. Protein: CASSSMPLRDRATKAFF.

The genes are TRBV20-1 and TRBJ1-5; maybe TRBD1 (6 bases). Per the germline V gene, CDR1 is DFQATT and CDR2 is SNEGSKA (reference sequence). The CDR3 runs to 17 residues. With 3 bases removed from V and 0 bases from J, the gap between germline ends came to 18 bases. This CDR3 reads CSASDRSRQYSNQPQHF. For the CDR3, the DNA is TGCAGTGCTAGTGACAGGTCCCGCCAGTATAGCAATCAGCCCCAGCATTTT.

This clonotype was seen more than once but under ten times. The chain links TRBV7-9 to TRBJ1-5; D not resolved. The CDR3 has 19 amino acids. The V end lost 1 base, the J end lost 1 base, and 20 bases lay between the germline ends. CDR1 and CDR2 from the germline V gene are SEHNR and FQNEAQ (reference sequence). This CDR3 is CASSLGPTVGEMSNQPQHF. In DNA form, the CDR3 reads TGTGCCAGCAGCTTAGGCCCCACGGTCGGGGAAATGAGCAATCAGCCCCAGCATTTT.

In its sample, this clonotype was seen a few times. The chain recombines TRBV29-1 with TRBJ1-3; D gene ambiguous. The CDR3 contains 14 residues. From germline, CDR1 is SQVTM and CDR2 ANQGSEA. The V end was cut by 1 base, the J end by 2 bases, with 9 bases between. The CDR3 loop is CSVEVQAAGNTIYF. For the CDR3, the DNA is TGCAGCGTTGAAGTTCAGGCAGCTGGAAACACCATATATTTT.